A single sample gave rise to the 3 T cell receptor beta chains below, sequenced in a study of early T cells in non-severe SARS-CoV-2 infection. Using its own MiXCR run on the 5' RACE reads, TCRdb lists one record per CDR3 protein. Here the sample spans more than 85,000 distinct CDR3 sequences, roughly 17% being singletons. The sequencing sample was made of whole blood. The receptors derive from an adult who was a healthcare worker with PCR-confirmed SARS-CoV-2 infection or an uninfected control (not recorded which).

This clonotype was seen a few times. The gene calls are TRBV6-4 and TRBJ2-2; TRBD2 might be the D (5 bases). This CDR3 spans 13 amino acids. Per the germline V gene, CDR1 is MRHNA and CDR2 is SNTAGT. V gave up 8 bases and J gave up 5 bases, with 12 bases separating them. CDR3 region: CASRRGLTGELFF. The CDR3 DNA is TGTGCCAGCCGACGTGGACTGACCGGGGAGCTGTTTTTT.

This clonotype turned up a few times. The chain links TRBV4-2 to TRBJ1-1; no definite D call. Trimming cost V 0 bases and J 6 bases, with 17 bases left between them. The CDR3 sequence is 16 residues long. CDR1 and CDR2 (germline): LGHNA, YNFKEQ. CDR3 amino acids: CASSQEGHQRGAEAFF. The CDR3 nucleotides read TGTGCCAGCAGCCAAGAAGGGCATCAACGAGGAGCTGAAGCTTTCTTT.

This clonotype showed up just a few times. The gene calls are TRBV27 and TRBJ1-2, with D possibly matching TRBD1 (6 bases). The CDR3 loop spans 14 amino acids. The V gene lost 6 bases and the J gene lost 6 bases, with 17 bases spanning the gap. Germline V gives CDR1 MNHEY, CDR2 SMNVEV (reference sequence). This CDR3 is CASSLLQGRHGYTF. CDR3 nucleotide sequence: TGTGCCAGCAGCCTTCTACAGGGCCGGCATGGCTACACCTTC.